This T cell receptor beta chain was observed in a study of T cells in Graves' hyperthyroidism and ophthalmopathy. This clonotype has a handful of counts. V was trimmed by 3 bases and J by 0 bases, leaving 9 bases between them. In germline, CDR1 is KGHSH, CDR2 LQKENI. The CDR3 runs 16 residues. Researchers took RNA transcripts and amplified the TCR beta CDR3 regions from them. TCR CDR3 underwent first-round RT-PCR with the HTBI primer set. TCRdb independently ran MiXCR on the multiplex PCR reads; one entry per CDR3 protein. The sample holds around 540,000 distinct CDR3 sequences, about 16% seen once. Among ophthalmopathy patients, the Clinical Activity Score reached at least 3, the NOSPECS grade reached at least 4, and duration remained under 3 months. Lactation, pregnancy, other autoimmune disease or uncontrolled infection led to exclusion of patients. Isolation of PBMCs was performed on approximately 10 ml fresh peripheral blood.

The receptor was isolated from a woman aged 25 to 39 with Graves' ophthalmopathy. Sequencing was performed on blood. The gene calls are TRBV18 and TRBJ2-6; D gene ambiguous. DNA for the CDR3: TGTGCCAGCTCACCCCCAAGATTCTCTGGGGCCAACGTCCTGACTTTC. Protein sequence: CASSPPRFSGANVLTF.